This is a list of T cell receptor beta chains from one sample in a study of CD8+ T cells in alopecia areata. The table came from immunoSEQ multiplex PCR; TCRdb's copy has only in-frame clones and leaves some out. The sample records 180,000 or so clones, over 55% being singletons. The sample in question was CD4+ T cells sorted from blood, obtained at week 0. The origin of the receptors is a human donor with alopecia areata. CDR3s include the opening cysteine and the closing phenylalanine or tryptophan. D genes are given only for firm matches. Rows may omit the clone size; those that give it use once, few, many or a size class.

CDR3: CAWSSDSNQPQHF; DNA: TGTGCCTGGAGTTCTGATAGCAATCAGCCCCAGCATTTT; V: TRBV30; J: TRBJ1-5; D: -; size: -
CDR3: CASSTRTGQEQYF; DNA: TGTGCCAGCAGCACCAGGACAGGGCAGGAGCAGTACTTC; V: TRBV21-1; J: TRBJ2-7; D: -; size: -
CDR3: CSVPRASGVYNEQFF; DNA: TGCAGCGTCCCCCGGGCTAGCGGGGTCTACAATGAGCAGTTCTTC; V: TRBV29-1; J: TRBJ2-1; D: TRBD2; size: -
CDR3: CAGIGGTEAFF; DNA: TGTGCCGGGATAGGGGGTACTGAAGCTTTCTTT; V: TRBV30; J: TRBJ1-1; D: -; size: -
CDR3: CASRGQVSYEQYF; DNA: TGTGCCAGCAGGGGACAGGTCTCCTACGAGCAGTACTTC; V: TRBV25-1; J: TRBJ2-7; D: TRBD1; size: -
CDR3: CASSTTQGAETPLHF; DNA: TGTGCCAGCAGCACCACACAGGGGGCAGAGACACCCCTCCACTTT; V: TRBV9; J: TRBJ1-6; D: TRBD1; size: -
CDR3: CAWRNGGTYEQYF; DNA: TGTGCCTGGAGAAACGGGGGAACCTACGAGCAGTACTTC; V: TRBV30; J: TRBJ2-7; D: -; size: -
CDR3: CASTRGETQYF; DNA: TGTGCCAGCACCCGAGGAGAGACCCAGTACTTC; V: TRBV7-2; J: TRBJ2-5; D: -; size: -
CDR3: CASSEALRQDYEQYF; DNA: TGTGCCAGCAGTGAAGCGCTTCGACAGGACTACGAGCAGTACTTC; V: TRBV6-1; J: TRBJ2-7; D: -; size: -
CDR3: CASSESRDRPNYGYTF; DNA: TGCGCCAGCAGTGAGTCCCGGGACAGACCTAACTATGGCTACACCTTC; V: TRBV10-2; J: TRBJ1-2; D: TRBD1; size: -
CDR3: CASSVEMNYGYTF; DNA: TGTGCCAGCAGCGTAGAGATGAACTATGGCTACACCTTC; V: TRBV9; J: TRBJ1-2; D: -; size: few
CDR3: CASSESTDTQYF; DNA: TGTGCCAGCAGTGAATCGACAGATACGCAGTATTTT; V: TRBV2; J: TRBJ2-3; D: -; size: -
CDR3: CGGGDSAYGYTF; DNA: TGTGGGGGCGGGGACAGCGCCTATGGCTACACCTTC; V: TRBV6-1; J: TRBJ1-2; D: TRBD1; size: -
CDR3: CASSLSRQINEKLFF; DNA: TGTGCCAGCAGCTTATCGCGGCAGATTAATGAAAAACTGTTTTTT; V: TRBV7-6; J: TRBJ1-4; D: -; size: -
CDR3: CSATQETQYF; DNA: TGCAGCGCCACCCAAGAGACCCAGTACTTC; V: TRBV29-1; J: TRBJ2-5; D: -; size: -
CDR3: CASSVKESYGYTF; DNA: TGTGCCAGCAGTGTGAAGGAGAGCTATGGCTACACCTTC; V: TRBV2; J: TRBJ1-2; D: -; size: once
CDR3: CSVEVVLAGAGDTQYF; DNA: TGCAGCGTTGAAGTGGTACTAGCGGGGGCCGGAGATACGCAGTATTTT; V: TRBV29-1; J: TRBJ2-3; D: TRBD2; size: -
CDR3: CASSFGQGASEAFF; DNA: TGTGCCAGCAGTTTCGGACAGGGGGCTTCTGAAGCTTTCTTT; V: TRBV27; J: TRBJ1-1; D: TRBD1; size: -
CDR3: CASSGGLAGGPFTDTQYF; DNA: TGCGCCAGCAGTGGTGGACTAGCGGGGGGCCCGTTCACAGATACGCAGTATTTT; V: TRBV10-2; J: TRBJ2-3; D: TRBD2; size: -
CDR3: CASSTRSRTGIIYEQYF; DNA: TGTGCCAGCAGCACCCGCTCCAGGACAGGGATCATCTACGAGCAGTACTTC; V: TRBV7-2; J: TRBJ2-7; D: TRBD1; size: few
CDR3: CASSLSGYEQYF; DNA: TGTGCCAGCAGCCTCAGCGGGTACGAGCAGTACTTC; V: TRBV7-2; J: TRBJ2-7; D: -; size: few
CDR3: CASSARGQANTEAFF; DNA: TGTGCCAGCAGCGCCAGGGGGCAGGCGAACACTGAAGCTTTCTTT; V: TRBV11-2; J: TRBJ1-1; D: TRBD1; size: -
CDR3: CASSLDQLSETQYF; DNA: TGTGCCAGCAGCTTAGATCAGCTGTCCGAGACCCAGTACTTC; V: TRBV11-2; J: TRBJ2-5; D: -; size: few
CDR3: CASSLVSRKNTGELFF; DNA: TGTGCCAGCAGCTTGGTTTCTAGAAAGAACACCGGGGAGCTGTTTTTT; V: TRBV5-6; J: TRBJ2-2; D: -; size: -
CDR3: CASSLEELMNTEAFF; DNA: TGTGCCAGCAGCTTAGAGGAGCTGATGAACACTGAAGCTTTCTTT; V: TRBV11-2; J: TRBJ1-1; D: -; size: -
CDR3: CSVRDLNTEAFF; DNA: TGCAGCGTCCGGGATTTGAACACTGAAGCTTTCTTT; V: TRBV29-1; J: TRBJ1-1; D: -; size: -
CDR3: CASSYLNGNNSPLHF; DNA: TGTGCCAGCAGTTACCTTAACGGAAATAATTCACCCCTCCACTTT; V: TRBV7-8; J: TRBJ1-6; D: -; size: few
CDR3: CASSLEGGRINEQFF; DNA: TGTGCCAGCAGCTTAGAGGGGGGAAGGATCAATGAGCAGTTCTTC; V: TRBV7-2; J: TRBJ2-1; D: -; size: -
CDR3: CASSIGLAQETQYF; DNA: TGCGCCAGCAGCATCGGACTAGCGCAAGAGACCCAGTACTTC; V: TRBV5-1; J: TRBJ2-5; D: TRBD2; size: -
CDR3: CASSLGSSSDGQYF; DNA: TGTGCCAGCAGCTTAGGGTCTAGCTCTGACGGCCAGTACTTC; V: TRBV7-2; J: TRBJ2-5; D: -; size: -
CDR3: CASSSGTRGEQYF; DNA: TGTGCCAGCAGTTCCGGGACTAGGGGCGAGCAGTACTTC; V: TRBV5-4; J: TRBJ2-7; D: TRBD2; size: -
CDR3: CASSTDSSYNEQFF; DNA: TGCGCCAGCAGCACGGACAGCTCCTACAATGAGCAGTTCTTC; V: TRBV5-1; J: TRBJ2-1; D: -; size: -
CDR3: CASSPRTGTGGIYGYTF; DNA: TGTGCCAGCAGCCCACGGACCGGGACAGGGGGCATCTATGGCTACACCTTC; V: TRBV7-8; J: TRBJ1-2; D: TRBD1; size: -
CDR3: CSKTSGGETQYF; DNA: TGCAGTAAGACTAGCGGGGGAGAGACCCAGTACTTC; V: TRBV29-1; J: TRBJ2-5; D: TRBD2; size: -
CDR3: CAWQGGDNQPQHF; DNA: TGTGCCTGGCAAGGAGGAGACAATCAGCCCCAGCATTTT; V: TRBV30; J: TRBJ1-5; D: -; size: -
CDR3: CASSLDSYNEQFF; DNA: TGTGCCAGCAGCTTGGACTCCTACAATGAGCAGTTCTTC; V: TRBV7-2; J: TRBJ2-1; D: -; size: few
CDR3: CASSHKRTEAFF; DNA: TGTGCCAGCAGCCATAAAAGGACTGAAGCTTTCTTT; V: TRBV27; J: TRBJ1-1; D: -; size: -
CDR3: CASSLASEGYTF; DNA: TGCGCCAGCAGCTTGGCCTCGGAGGGCTACACCTTC; V: TRBV5-1; J: TRBJ1-2; D: -; size: -
CDR3: CAISEVGDYGYTF; DNA: TGTGCCATCAGTGAGGTAGGGGACTATGGCTACACCTTC; V: TRBV10-3; J: TRBJ1-2; D: -; size: -
CDR3: CASSYSTGNTGELFF; DNA: TGTGCCAGCAGTTACTCGACGGGGAACACCGGGGAGCTGTTTTTT; V: TRBV6-5; J: TRBJ2-2; D: -; size: -
CDR3: CASGDSRLNTGELFF; DNA: TGTGCCAGCGGGGACAGCCGCCTGAACACCGGGGAGCTGTTTTTT; V: TRBV25-1; J: TRBJ2-2; D: TRBD1; size: -
CDR3: CASSEALDKKLFF; DNA: TGTGCCAGCAGTGAAGCGTTGGACAAAAAACTGTTTTTT; V: TRBV6-1; J: TRBJ1-4; D: -; size: -
CDR3: CASSADSVDHEQYF; DNA: TGCGCCAGCAGCGCGGACAGTGTTGACCACGAGCAGTACTTC; V: TRBV5-1; J: TRBJ2-7; D: -; size: -
CDR3: CASSFDSYEQYF; DNA: TGTGCCAGCAGCTTCGATAGCTACGAGCAGTACTTC; V: TRBV5-4; J: TRBJ2-7; D: -; size: -
CDR3: CASSTAGLRSEQYF; DNA: TGTGCCAGCAGCACGGCGGGGCTTAGATCGGAGCAGTACTTC; V: TRBV5-5; J: TRBJ2-7; D: -; size: -
CDR3: CSVKTGPNTEAFF; DNA: TGCAGCGTTAAGACAGGGCCGAACACTGAAGCTTTCTTT; V: TRBV29-1; J: TRBJ1-1; D: TRBD1; size: -